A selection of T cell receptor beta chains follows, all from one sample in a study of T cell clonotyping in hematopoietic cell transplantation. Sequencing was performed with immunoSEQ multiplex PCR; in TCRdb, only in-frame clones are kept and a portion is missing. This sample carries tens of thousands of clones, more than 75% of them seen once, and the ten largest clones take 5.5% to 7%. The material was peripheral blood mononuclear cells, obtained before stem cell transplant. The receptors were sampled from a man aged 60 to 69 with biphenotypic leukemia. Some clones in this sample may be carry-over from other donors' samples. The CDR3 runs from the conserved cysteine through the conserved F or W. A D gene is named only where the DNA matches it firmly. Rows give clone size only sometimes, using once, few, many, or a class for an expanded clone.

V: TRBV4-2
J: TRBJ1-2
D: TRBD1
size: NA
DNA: TGTGCCAGCAGCCATGGACAGGACTATGGCTACACCTTC
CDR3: CASSHGQDYGYTF

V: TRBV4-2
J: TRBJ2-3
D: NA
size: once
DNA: TGTGCCAGCAGCCACACATACGGAGGAGTAGGCACAGATACGCAGTATTTT
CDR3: CASSHTYGGVGTDTQYF

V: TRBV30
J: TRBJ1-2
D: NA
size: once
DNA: TGTGCCTGGAGTGTATCGGGGACACCTAGCTATGGCTACACCTTC
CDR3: CAWSVSGTPSYGYTF

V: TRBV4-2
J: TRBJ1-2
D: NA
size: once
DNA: TGTGCCAGCCGTCCAGGGACGGGCTATGGCTACACCTTC
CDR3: CASRPGTGYGYTF

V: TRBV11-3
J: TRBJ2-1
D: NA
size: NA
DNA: TGTGCCAGCAGCCGAGAGCAGATGGATGAGCAGTTCTTC
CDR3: CASSREQMDEQFF

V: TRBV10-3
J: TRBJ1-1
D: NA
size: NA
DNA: TGTGCCATCAGTGTGGGAATCACTGAAGCTTTCTTT
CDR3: CAISVGITEAFF

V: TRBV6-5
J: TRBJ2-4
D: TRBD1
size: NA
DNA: TGTGCCAGCAGCTGGGGACAGGGAGGAAACATTCAGTACTTC
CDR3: CASSWGQGGNIQYF

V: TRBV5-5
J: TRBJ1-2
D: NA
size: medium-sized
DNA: TGTGCCAGCAGCTTGGGCGAGGGGGACCCTGCCTATGGCTACACCTTC
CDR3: CASSLGEGDPAYGYTF

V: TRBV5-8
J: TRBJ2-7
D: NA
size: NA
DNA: TGTGCCAGCAGACCTCAGGGCACAGCCTACGAGCAGTACTTC
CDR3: CASRPQGTAYEQYF

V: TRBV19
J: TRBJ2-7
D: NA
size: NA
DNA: TGTGCCAGTAGTAGTTTTCTCGGGAGTTTCTACGAGCAGTACTTC
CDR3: CASSSFLGSFYEQYF

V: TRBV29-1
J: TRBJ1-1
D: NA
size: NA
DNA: TGCAGCGTTGAGGAGGAGATTACAGTGAACACTGAAGCTTTCTTT
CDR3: CSVEEEITVNTEAFF

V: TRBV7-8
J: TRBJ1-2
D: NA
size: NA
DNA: TGTGCCAGCAGCCCCACGGGGCAGGCGATTTATGGCTACACCTTC
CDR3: CASSPTGQAIYGYTF

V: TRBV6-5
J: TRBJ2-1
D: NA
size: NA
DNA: TGTGCCAGCAGTTACGGCCCCTCGGGGGAGCAGTTCTTC
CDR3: CASSYGPSGEQFF

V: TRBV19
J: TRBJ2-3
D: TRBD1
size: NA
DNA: TGTGCCAGTAGTATAGGAGGGCAGGGGGCAGATACGCAGTATTTT
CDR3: CASSIGGQGADTQYF

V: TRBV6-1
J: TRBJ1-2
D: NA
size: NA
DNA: TGTGCCATCTGGGCGGATGGCTACACCTTC
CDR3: CAIWADGYTF

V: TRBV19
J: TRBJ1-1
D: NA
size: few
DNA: TGTGCCAGTAGTATCTCCGTGAACACTGAAGCTTTCTTT
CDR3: CASSISVNTEAFF

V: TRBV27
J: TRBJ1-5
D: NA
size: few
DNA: TGTGCCAGCAGTTCGCTACGGGACACAAGTAGCAATCAGCCCCAGCATTTT
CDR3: CASSSLRDTSSNQPQHF

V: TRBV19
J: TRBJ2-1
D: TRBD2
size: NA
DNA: TGTGCCAGTAGTACACCCACTAGCGGGAGCTTTAGCGAGTTCTTC
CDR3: CASSTPTSGSFSEFF

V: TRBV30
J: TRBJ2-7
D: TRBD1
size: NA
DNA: TGTGCCTGGAGTGGGGACAGAGCCTACGAGCAGTACTTC
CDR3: CAWSGDRAYEQYF

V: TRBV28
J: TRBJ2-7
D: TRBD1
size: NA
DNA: TGTGCCAGCAGGACGGGACAGATGTTTTCTGGAGAGCAGTACTTC
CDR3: CASRTGQMFSGEQYF

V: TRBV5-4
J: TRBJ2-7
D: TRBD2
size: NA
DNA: TGTGCCAGCAGCCCGGGACTAGCGGAAGCCTACGAGCAGTACTTC
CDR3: CASSPGLAEAYEQYF

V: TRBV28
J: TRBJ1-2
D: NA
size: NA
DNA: TGTGCCAGCAGTTTAGCAGGGGACTATGGCTACACCTTC
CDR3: CASSLAGDYGYTF

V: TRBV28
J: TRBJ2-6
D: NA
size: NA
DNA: TGTGCCAGCTTTTCCGGACGCCCTAGCTCTGGGGCCAACGTCCTGACTTTC
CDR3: CASFSGRPSSGANVLTF

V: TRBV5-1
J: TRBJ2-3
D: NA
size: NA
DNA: TGCGCCAGCAGCTTGGGATCCGGGAATTTAGATACGCAGTATTTT
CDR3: CASSLGSGNLDTQYF

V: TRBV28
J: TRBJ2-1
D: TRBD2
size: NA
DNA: TGTGCCAGCAGTTTACACCGGGGACTAGCGGGAGAGGATGAGCAGTTCTTC
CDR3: CASSLHRGLAGEDEQFF

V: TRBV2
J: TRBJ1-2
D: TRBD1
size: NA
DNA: TGTGCCAGCAGGCACAGGGGGCAGAGCTATGGCTACACCTTC
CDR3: CASRHRGQSYGYTF

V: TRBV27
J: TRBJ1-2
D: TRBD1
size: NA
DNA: TGTGCCAGCAGTTTATCAGATAGGGGGCTATACACCTTC
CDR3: CASSLSDRGLYTF

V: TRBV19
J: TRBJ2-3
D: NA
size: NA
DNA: TGTGCCAGTAGTATTCCCGGTGTTAGGGATACGCAGTATTTT
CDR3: CASSIPGVRDTQYF

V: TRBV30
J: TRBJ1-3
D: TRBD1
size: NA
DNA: TGTGCCTGGAGTCTCCCGTCGAAGGGACAGAGGTTAAAGTCTGGAAACACCATATATTTT
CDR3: CAWSLPSKGQRLKSGNTIYF

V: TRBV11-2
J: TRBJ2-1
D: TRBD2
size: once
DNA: TGTGCCAGCAGCTTTAGACTAGCGGGGCTCTACAATGAGCAGTTCTTC
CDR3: CASSFRLAGLYNEQFF

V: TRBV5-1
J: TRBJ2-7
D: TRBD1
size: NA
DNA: TGCGCCAGCAGCTTGGTGCCGCCGGGACAGGGGGCCTACGAGCAGTACTTC
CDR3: CASSLVPPGQGAYEQYF

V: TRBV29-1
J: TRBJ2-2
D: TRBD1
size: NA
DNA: TGCAGCGTCTGGGGACAGGGCGGGGAGCTGTTTTTT
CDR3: CSVWGQGGELFF

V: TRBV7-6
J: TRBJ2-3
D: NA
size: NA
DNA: TGTGCCAGCAGCTTAGTGGGTGCAGATACGCAGTATTTT
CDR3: CASSLVGADTQYF

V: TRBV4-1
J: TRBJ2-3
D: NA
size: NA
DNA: TGCGCCAGCAGCCAAATAGGGGTAGCGGCAGATACGCAGTATTTT
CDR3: CASSQIGVAADTQYF

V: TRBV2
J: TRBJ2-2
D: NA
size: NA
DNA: TGTGCCAGCAGTGTGGAGGACCAGGCCGGATGGGGGCTGTTTTTT
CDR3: CASSVEDQAGWGLFF

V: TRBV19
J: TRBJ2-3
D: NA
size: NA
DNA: TGTGCCAGTCGAAGTTCCACAGATACGCAGTATTTT
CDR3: CASRSSTDTQYF

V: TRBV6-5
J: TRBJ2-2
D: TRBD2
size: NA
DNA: TGTGCCAGCAGTTACCAGCGGGAGGCCGGGGAGCTGTTTTTT
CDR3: CASSYQREAGELFF

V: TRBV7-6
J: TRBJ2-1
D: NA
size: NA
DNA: TGTGCCAGCAGCTTTGATGGCGCCCACAATGAGCAGTTCTTC
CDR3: CASSFDGAHNEQFF

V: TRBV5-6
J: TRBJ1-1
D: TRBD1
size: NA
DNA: TGTGCCAGCAGCCCACCGACAGGGGAGGACACTGAAGCTTTCTTT
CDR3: CASSPPTGEDTEAFF

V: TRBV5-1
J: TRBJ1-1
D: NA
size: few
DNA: TGCGCCAGCAGCTTGGTGGGTTCCACCACTGAAGCTTTCTTT
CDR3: CASSLVGSTTEAFF

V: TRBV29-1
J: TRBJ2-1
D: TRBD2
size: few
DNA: TGCAGCGTTGTCGGGACTAGCAGATTCTTC
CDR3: CSVVGTSRFF

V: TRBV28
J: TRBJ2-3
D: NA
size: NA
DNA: TGTGCCAGCACGGGGACAGATACGCAGTATTTT
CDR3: CASTGTDTQYF

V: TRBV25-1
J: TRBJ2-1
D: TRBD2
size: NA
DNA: TGTGCCAGCAGTGAATATCTAAGCGGGGGCGAGCAGTTCTTC
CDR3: CASSEYLSGGEQFF

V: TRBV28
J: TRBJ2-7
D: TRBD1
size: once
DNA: TGTGCCAGCAGTTCTGGCCCGGGACAGCTTACCTACGAGCAGTACTTC
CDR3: CASSSGPGQLTYEQYF

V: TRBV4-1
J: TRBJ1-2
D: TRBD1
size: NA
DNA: TGCGCCAGCAGCCAAGCAGGACAGGGATATTATGGCTACACCTTC
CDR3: CASSQAGQGYYGYTF

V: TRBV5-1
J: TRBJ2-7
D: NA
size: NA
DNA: TGCGCCAGCAGCCTCTTTCTGGGCGGGGACGACTCCTACGAGCAGTACTTC
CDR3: CASSLFLGGDDSYEQYF

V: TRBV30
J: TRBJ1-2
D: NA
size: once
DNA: TGTGCCTGGAGTCGATTGGGGAGGGCCGGTGGCTACACCTTC
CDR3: CAWSRLGRAGGYTF

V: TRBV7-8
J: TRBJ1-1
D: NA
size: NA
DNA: TGTGCCAGCAGCGTAAATCGCCCAGGGTTAGACACTGAAGCTTTCTTT
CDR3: CASSVNRPGLDTEAFF

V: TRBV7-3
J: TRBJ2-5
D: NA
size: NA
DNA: TGTGCCAGCAGCTTAACCGGGCAAAATAGTCCCCAGTACTTC
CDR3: CASSLTGQNSPQYF

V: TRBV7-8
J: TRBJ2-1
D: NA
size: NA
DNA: TGTGCCAGCAGCTTAGCGGAGGGACTCCAACCCTACAATGAGCAGTTCTTC
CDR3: CASSLAEGLQPYNEQFF

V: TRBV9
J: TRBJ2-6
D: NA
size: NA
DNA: TGTGCCAGCAGCGTAGGTTCCAACTCTGGGGCCAACGTCCTGACTTTC
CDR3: CASSVGSNSGANVLTF

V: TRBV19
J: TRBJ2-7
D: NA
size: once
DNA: TGTGCCAGTAGTATATCCCCAGGGCCTTACGAGCAGTACTTC
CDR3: CASSISPGPYEQYF

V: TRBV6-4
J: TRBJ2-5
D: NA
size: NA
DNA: TGTGCCAGCAGTGACGATCTAGGGGAGACCCAGTACTTC
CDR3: CASSDDLGETQYF

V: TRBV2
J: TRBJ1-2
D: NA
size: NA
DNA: TGTGCCAGCGGCATTCGGCAGGGAGAAGGCTACACCTTC
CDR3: CASGIRQGEGYTF

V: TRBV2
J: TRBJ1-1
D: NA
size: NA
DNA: TGTGCCAGCAGTGAAGAAGGGACAATGAACACTGAAGCTTTCTTT
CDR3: CASSEEGTMNTEAFF

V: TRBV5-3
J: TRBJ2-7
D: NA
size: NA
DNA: TGTGCCAGAAGTCCGCGAGGCAGGTTATACTACAAGCAGTACTTC
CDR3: CARSPRGRLYYKQYF

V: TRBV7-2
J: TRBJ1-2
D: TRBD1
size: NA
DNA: TGTGCCAGCAGCTTAGCGGTGGACAGGGGGAATGGCTACACCTTC
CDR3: CASSLAVDRGNGYTF